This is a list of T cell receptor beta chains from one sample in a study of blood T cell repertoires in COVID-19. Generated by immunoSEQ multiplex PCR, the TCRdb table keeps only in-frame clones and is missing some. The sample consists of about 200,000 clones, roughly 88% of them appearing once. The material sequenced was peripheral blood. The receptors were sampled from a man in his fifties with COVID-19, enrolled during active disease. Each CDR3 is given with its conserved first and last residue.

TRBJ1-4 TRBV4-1 CASSHVGAGEKLFF
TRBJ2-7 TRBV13 CASSLGTSGSYEQYF
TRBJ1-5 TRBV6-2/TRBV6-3 CASSRGFNQPQHF
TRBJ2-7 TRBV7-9 CASSIHREWSYEQYF
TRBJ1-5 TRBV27 CASSLKSGTGSQPQHF
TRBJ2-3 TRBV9 CASSHGTSGNTDTQYF
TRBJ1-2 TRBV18 CASSPRGGAGGNYGYTF
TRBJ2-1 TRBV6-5 CASSYSRGHSEQFF
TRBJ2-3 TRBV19 CASSIGGGGWGSTDTQYF
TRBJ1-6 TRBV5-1 CASSFQDRGGSPLHF
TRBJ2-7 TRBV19 CASSIAGFGHEQYF
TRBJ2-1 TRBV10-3 CAIRPGLAEYNEQFF
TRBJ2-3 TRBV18 CASSPPQFASRTDTQYF
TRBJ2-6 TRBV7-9 CASSSAGMGLSGANVLTF
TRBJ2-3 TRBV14 CASSQEGGVGGSDTQYF
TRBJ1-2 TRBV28 CASSFPAENYGYTF
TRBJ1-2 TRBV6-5 CASRAPEEGRGYTF
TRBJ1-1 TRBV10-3 CAISRQGVGTEAFF
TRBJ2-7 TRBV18 CASSTGDPLYEQYF
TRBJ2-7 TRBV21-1 CASTLRTGDYEQYF
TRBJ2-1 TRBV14 CASSARDRGPYNEQFF
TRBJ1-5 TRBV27 CASSRDIRYQPQHF
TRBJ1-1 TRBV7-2 CASSFDPGLSEAFF
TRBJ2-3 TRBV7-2 CASSLDSGVADTQYF
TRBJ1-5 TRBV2 CASNTGANQPQHF
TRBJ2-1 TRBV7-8 CASSSLGGASGRVFLRQFF
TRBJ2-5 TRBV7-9 CASSLSPETGQYF
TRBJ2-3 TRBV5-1 CASSFGGFSTDTQYF
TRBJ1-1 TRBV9 CASSVDSGISEAFF
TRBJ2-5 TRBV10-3 CAIKLAGDQETQYF
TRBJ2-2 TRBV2 CASNPGTSGRRNTGELFF
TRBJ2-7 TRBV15 CATSRDGQGIGEQYF
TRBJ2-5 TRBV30 CAWSAKRLAGDLWETQYF
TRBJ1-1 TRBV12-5 CASGPLRVTEAFF
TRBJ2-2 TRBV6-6 CASTREGGGVNTGELFF
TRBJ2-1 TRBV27 CASTARRDNEQFF
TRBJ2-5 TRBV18 CASSPAGGRETQYF
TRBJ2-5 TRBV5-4 CASSIQGKETQYF
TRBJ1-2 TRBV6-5 CASIRQRDYGYTF
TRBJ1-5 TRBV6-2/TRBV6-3 CASSQQVEFPQHF
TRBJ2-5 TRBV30 CAWTGGYETQYF
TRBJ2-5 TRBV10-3 CAISPQGSQETQYF
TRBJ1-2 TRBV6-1 CASSEALTRASYGYTF
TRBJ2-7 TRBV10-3 CAISEVGGSYEQYF
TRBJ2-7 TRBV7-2 CASSWGADPYEQYF
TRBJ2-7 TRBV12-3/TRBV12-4 CASSLPRSYEQYF
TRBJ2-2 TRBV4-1 CASSKGGDRGAGIGELFF